Each of the 32 T cell receptor beta chains below was sequenced from the same sample in a study of T cells in Graves' hyperthyroidism and ophthalmopathy. The TCR beta CDR3 regions underwent amplification using RNA transcripts as the source. RT-PCR in the first round (using the HTBI primer set) targeted the TCR CDR3. From the multiplex PCR reads, TCRdb called clonotypes with MiXCR, one entry per CDR3 protein. This table has 450,000 to 650,000 distinct CDR3 sequences, around 20% appearing once. The specimen was blood. The source is a man aged 18 to 30 with Graves' hyperthyroidism.

In its sample, this clonotype was seen many times. CDR3 sequence reads: CASRLGGHHSYEQYF. The CDR3 DNA reads TGTGCCAGCAGGCTGGGCGGACACCACTCCTACGAGCAGTACTTC. The genes are TRBV2 and TRBJ2-7; D is possibly TRBD1 (5 bases). CDR1 and CDR2 (germline): SNHLY, FYNNEI. Trimming took off 6 bases at V and 0 bases at J, with 15 bases between the two ends. The CDR3 totals 15 residues.

This clonotype occurred many times. V gene TRBV7-2 combines with J gene TRBJ1-2; 7 bases are shared with TRBD1. Germline trimming cut 5 bases from V and 5 bases from J; bases unmatched to any gene: 8. Germline V gene sequence: CDR1 SGHTA, CDR2 FQGNSA. CDR3 size: 14 residues. The CDR3 spells CASSLGGRGYGYTF. In DNA, the CDR3 is TGTGCCAGCAGCCTGGGGGGCAGGGGGTATGGCTACACCTTC. Combining the CDR3 with reference TRBV7-2 and TRBJ1-2 gives the whole variable domain GAGVSQSPSNKVTEKGKDVELRCDPISGHTALYWYRQSLGQGLEFLIYFQGNSAPDKSGLPSDRFSAERTGGSVSTLTIQRTQQEDSAVYLCASSLGGRGYGYTFGSGTRLTVV.

Many counts were recorded for this clonotype. The genes are TRBV11-2 and TRBJ1-1, with 8 bases lining up with TRBD1. This CDR3 has 16 residues. Germline-derived CDR1 and CDR2 are SGHAT and FQNNGV. V trimming: 5 bases; J trimming: 5 bases; junction bases outside the gene matches: 13. In nucleotides, the CDR3 is TGTGCCAGCAGCCTATTATCAGGGGGCGTAAGGACTGAAGCTTTCTTT. It translates to CASSLLSGGVRTEAFF.

As concerns this clonotype: This may stem from a read error, because a much larger clone lies one nucleotide away. The rearrangement joins TRBV20-1 to TRBJ2-7; D not certain. The CDR3 contains 16 residues. CDR1 is DFQATT and CDR2 is SNEGSKA in the germline V gene (reference sequence). CDR3 sequence (DNA): TGCAGTGATAGAGCCCCGTCCACCCTGCTCTCCTACGAGCAGTACTTC. It yields the protein CSDRAPSTLLSYEQYF.

This clonotype showed up just a few times. The rearrangement joins TRBV19 to TRBJ1-6; no definite D call. The V end was cut by 7 bases, the J end by 7 bases, with 8 bases between. CDR1 is LNHDA and CDR2 is SQIVND in the germline V gene (reference sequence). This CDR3 contains 12 residues. The CDR3 spells CASTQGNSPLHF. The DNA for the CDR3 is TGTGCCAGTACCCAAGGGAATTCACCCCTCCACTTT.

Details on this clonotype: At one of its ends the junction is not consistent with the germline gene, which may arise from a read error. V is TRBV28 and J is TRBJ2-7; no clear D gene. Germline-derived CDR1 and CDR2 are MDHEN and SYDVKM. The CDR3 consists of 15 residues. The DNA of the CDR3 is TGCGCCAGCAGCCAAGTTGTAACAGAGTCCTACGAGCAGTACTTC. Protein sequence: CASSQVVTESYEQYF.

This clonotype has a count of ten or more. The chain employs TRBV20-1 and TRBJ1-1, with D hard to call. Looked up from germline, CDR1 is DFQATT and CDR2 is SNEGSKA (reference sequence). This CDR3 comprises 13 residues. The ends were cut back, 3 bases at V and 8 bases at J, with 16 bases in the middle. The CDR3 coding sequence is TGCAGTGCTAGCAGTATGGGTATCCAGGAAGCTTTCTTT. It encodes CSASSMGIQEAFF.

The sample holds many counts of this clonotype. The V call is TRBV6-1, the J call TRBJ2-7; 11 nucleotides agree with TRBD1. The CDR3 is 12 amino acids. The J segment lost 4 bases and the V segment lost 10 bases, leaving 3 bases of the junction unmatched. CDR1 is MNHNS and CDR2 is SASEGT in the germline V gene. The CDR3 loop is CATGTGGYEQYF. The DNA for the CDR3 is TGTGCCACCGGGACAGGGGGATACGAGCAGTACTTC.

The V call is TRBV5-4, the J call TRBJ1-2; D may be TRBD1 (5 bases). This CDR3 has 15 amino acids. CDR1 SGHNT and CDR2 YYREEE come from the germline V gene (reference sequence). Between the trimmed V and J ends, which lost 2 bases and 6 bases, there was a span of 17 bases. The CDR3 coding sequence is TGTGCCAGCAGCTTCTTCGGGGCAGGGTGGGATGGCTACACCTTC. Protein product: CASSFFGAGWDGYTF.

This clonotype was counted many times. This chain links TRBV20-1 with TRBJ2-5; 11 nucleotides align to TRBD2. Germline CDR1 DFQATT, CDR2 SNEGSKA (reference sequence). J gave up 5 bases and V 2 bases, and 10 bases lay outside the gene matches. There are 16 residues in the CDR3. The CDR3 is CSARLGLAGHAETQYF. CDR3 bases: TGCAGTGCTAGATTAGGACTAGCGGGCCACGCCGAGACCCAGTACTTC.

The J gene is TRBJ1-6, the V gene TRBV12-3 or TRBV12-4; D is perhaps TRBD1 (6 bases). This CDR3 is 15 amino acids long. The germline V and J ends were trimmed by 3 bases and 2 bases, with 8 bases remaining between them. CDR3: CASSLGAPYNSPLHF. In DNA form, the CDR3 reads TGTGCCAGCAGTTTGGGGGCGCCCTATAATTCACCCCTCCACTTT.

This clonotype was counted a few times. The chain is built from TRBV20-1 and TRBJ1-1; D is unclear. The CDR3 has 13 residues. Germline CDR1 and CDR2: DFQATT and SNEGSKA (reference sequence). V dropped 0 bases and J dropped 3 bases, with 8 bases sitting between them. The CDR3 bases are TGCAGTGCTAGAGATGAGTCAGACACTGAAGCTTTCTTT. This encodes CSARDESDTEAFF.

The rearrangement joins TRBV6-5 to TRBJ1-3; D is uncertain. V was clipped by 2 bases and J by 2 bases, with 7 bases between them. The germline gives CDR1 MNHEY, CDR2 SVGAGI. The CDR3 covers 14 residues. CDR3 amino acids: CASSYDDAGNTIYF. CDR3 bases: TGTGCCAGCAGTTACGATGACGCTGGAAACACCATATATTTT.

This clonotype was detected a few times. The V and J genes are TRBV5-1 and TRBJ2-2; 7 bases match TRBD1. The ends lost 4 bases at V and 3 bases at J; junction bases unmatched: 6. CDR1 is SGHRS and CDR2 is YFSETQ in the germline V gene. The CDR3 is 15 amino acids. The chain's CDR3 is CASSVQGTDTGELFF. Written as DNA, the CDR3 is TGCGCCAGCAGCGTACAGGGGACGGACACCGGGGAGCTGTTTTTT.

This clonotype was detected ten times or more. The chain recombines TRBV11-2 with TRBJ2-5; perhaps TRBD1 as D (5 bases). The V gene lost 5 bases and the J gene lost 4 bases, with 14 bases spanning the gap. The CDR3 sequence is 14 residues long. Germline-derived CDR1 and CDR2 are SGHAT and FQNNGV. The CDR3 coding sequence is TGTGCCAGCAGCGTAACAGGTCCAGGAGAGACCCAGTACTTC. Its translation: CASSVTGPGETQYF.

This clonotype came up many times. This chain uses TRBV5-1 with TRBJ1-2, with 8 bases lining up with TRBD1. CDR1 is SGHRS, CDR2 YFSETQ, per germline. V dropped 4 bases and J dropped 4; count of bases not matched to a gene: 12. This CDR3 is built from 16 residues. The CDR3 DNA reads as TGCGCCAGCAGCCCCTACCCTAGGACAGGGTCCTATGGCTACACCTTC. It yields the protein CASSPYPRTGSYGYTF.

The gene calls are TRBV12-3 or TRBV12-4 and TRBJ1-2; D unclear. V was clipped by 6 bases and J by 8 bases, with 22 bases between them. CDR3 length equals 15 residues. For the CDR3, the DNA is TGTGCCAGCAGATCCGATATGGAGGGAGGGAAAGGCTACACCTTC. This encodes CASRSDMEGGKGYTF.

For this clonotype: This could be a read error, since a much larger clone is one nucleotide away. The chain has TRBV11-3 and TRBJ2-7; D call uncertain. This CDR3 is built from 13 residues. CDR1 is SGHNT, CDR2 YENEEA, per germline. The CDR3 bases are TGTGCCAACAGCGTTAGGAGCTCCTACGAGCAGTACTTC. Residues: CANSVRSSYEQYF.

This chain connects TRBV6-2 or TRBV6-3 to TRBJ1-5; 11 bases line up with TRBD1. The CDR3 is made up of 15 amino acids. CDR1 MNHEY and CDR2 SVGEGT come from the germline V gene. Germline trimming cut 4 bases from V and 4 bases from J; bases unmatched to any gene: 3. For the CDR3, the DNA is TGTGCCAGCAGTTGGACAGGGGGCTTGAATCAGCCCCAGCATTTT. The encoded protein is CASSWTGGLNQPQHF.

The chain uses TRBV5-6 and TRBJ1-5, with 10 bases that match TRBD1. CDR3 length: 16 residues. Trimming cost V 2 bases and J 7 bases; bases outside gene matches: 9. Per the germline V gene, CDR1 is SGHDT and CDR2 is YYEEEE. The CDR3 here is CASSFGDRGGDQPQHF. The DNA of the CDR3 is TGTGCCAGCAGCTTCGGGGACAGGGGAGGCGACCAGCCCCAGCATTTT. The full variable domain, rest sourced from reference TRBV5-6 and TRBJ1-5, is DAGVTQSPTHLIKTRGQQVTLRCSPKSGHDTVSWYQQALGQGPQFIFQYYEEEERQRGNFPDRFSGHQFPNYSSELNVNALLLGDSALYLCASSFGDRGGDQPQHFGDGTRLSIL.

Ten or more counts support this clonotype. The chain joins TRBV6-1 to TRBJ2-5; 7 nucleotides match TRBD1. The V gene end was trimmed by 3 bases and the J gene end by 7 bases; junction bases not matched to a gene: 5. Germline V gene lookup returns CDR1 MNHNS and CDR2 SASEGT. The CDR3 extends over 13 amino acids. Here the CDR3 reads CASSDPGGATQYF. CDR3 DNA sequence: TGTGCCAGCAGTGATCCAGGGGGTGCGACCCAGTACTTC.

Many counts were recorded for this clonotype. CDR3 residues: CSAVPGGNYEQYF. The CDR3 DNA sequence: TGCAGTGCTGTCCCCGGGGGGAACTACGAGCAGTACTTC. The rearrangement uses TRBV20-1 and TRBJ2-7, with 7 bases aligning to TRBD2. Germline V gene sequence: CDR1 DFQATT, CDR2 SNEGSKA (reference sequence). The CDR3 has 13 residues. The V segment lost 5 bases and the J segment 3 bases; nucleotides outside the gene matches: 7.

This clonotype was seen a single time. In nucleotides, the CDR3 is TGTGCCAGCAGTTACCCCCGCCCCCCGAGCGGGAGCGGGGGAGAGCAGTACTTC. It specifies CASSYPRPPSGSGGEQYF. The chain links TRBV6-2 or TRBV6-3 to TRBJ2-7; 8 nucleotides match TRBD2. Germline CDR1 and CDR2: MNHEY and SVGEGT. V trimming: 2 bases; J trimming: 7 bases; junction bases outside the gene matches: 19. The CDR3 consists of 18 residues.

This clonotype was counted at least ten times. V gene TRBV12-3 or TRBV12-4 combines with J gene TRBJ2-7, with unresolved D. The CDR3 extends over 15 amino acids. Trimming shortened V by 6 bases and J by 0 bases, and 15 bases separated the two germline ends. The CDR3 region has the DNA TGTGCCAGCAGCTTTACTAAGGGATACTCCTACGAGCAGTACTTC. Its protein is CASSFTKGYSYEQYF.

The chain joins TRBV5-4 to TRBJ1-1, with D possibly being TRBD1 (5 bases). The CDR3 has 16 amino acids. Germline-derived CDR1 and CDR2 are SGHNT and YYREEE (reference sequence). The V and J ends lost 3 bases and 1 base respectively, with 16 bases between them. CDR3 sequence: CASSSGRGIRNTEAFF. As DNA, the CDR3 is TGTGCCAGCAGCTCGGGCCGGGGGATACGGAACACTGAAGCTTTCTTT.

This clonotype was seen repeatedly, ten times or more. The chain combines TRBV5-1 with TRBJ2-7, with 11 nucleotides matching TRBD1. J was trimmed by 6 bases and V by 2 bases; bases with no gene match: 7. This CDR3 is 15 amino acids long. Per germline, CDR1 SGHRS and CDR2 YFSETQ. The CDR3 reads CASSFGQGAIGEQYF. Here the CDR3 DNA reads TGCGCCAGCAGCTTTGGACAGGGGGCGATCGGCGAGCAGTACTTC.

This clonotype was counted only a few times. The chain uses TRBV29-1 and TRBJ2-3; D is ambiguous. V lost 4 bases, J lost 4 bases, and 3 bases lay in between. Germline CDR1 and CDR2: SQVTM and ANQGSEA. The CDR3 has 10 residues. The CDR3 here is CSVAADTQYF. For the CDR3, the DNA is TGCAGCGTTGCCGCAGATACGCAGTATTTT.

This clonotype was seen ten or more times. The chain uses TRBV11-2 and TRBJ2-7, with D perhaps matching TRBD1 (6 bases). The germline gives CDR1 SGHAT, CDR2 FQNNGV. Trimming removed 5 bases from V and 5 bases from J, with 25 bases in between. This CDR3 contains 17 residues. CDR3 amino acids: CASSHPSGAGEYDEQYF. CDR3 bases: TGTGCCAGCAGCCACCCCTCCGGGGCAGGGGAGTACGACGAGCAGTACTTC.

To note about this clonotype: The junction departs from the called germline gene at one end, perhaps through a read error. The J gene is TRBJ2-5, the V gene TRBV12-3 or TRBV12-4; possible D gene TRBD1, 5 bases. The CDR3 totals 14 residues. The CDR3 sequence is CASRGQAGQETKYF. The CDR3 region has the DNA TGTGCCAGCAGGGGGCAGGCTGGCCAGGAGACCAAGTACTTC.

This clonotype was picked up a small number of times. J is TRBJ2-4 and V is TRBV30; 7 bases map to TRBD2. V shed 8 bases, J shed 2 bases, and the junction held 6 bases outside the gene matches. The CDR3 loop spans 13 amino acids. Germline CDR1 and CDR2: GTSNPN and SVGIG (reference sequence). CDR3 sequence: CAPRGKTKNIQYF. Written as DNA, the CDR3 is TGTGCCCCGCGGGGGAAGACCAAAAACATTCAGTACTTC.

This clonotype came up a few times. The CDR3 here is CASSLQVWGAGNTIYF. The CDR3 region has the DNA TGTGCCAGCAGCCTCCAAGTTTGGGGAGCAGGAAACACCATATATTTT. This rearrangement joins TRBV3-1 to TRBJ1-3; D is unclear. V lost 4 bases to trimming and J lost 4 bases, with 17 bases between them. There are 16 residues in the CDR3. From germline, CDR1 is LGHDT and CDR2 YNNKEL (reference sequence).

About this clonotype itself: Since a much larger clone is just one base distant, this may be a read error. V is TRBV12-3 or TRBV12-4 and J is TRBJ2-4; the D gene is possibly TRBD2 (6 bases). This CDR3 region has 14 residues. CDR3 region: CASSTARAGYIHYF. In DNA, the CDR3 is TGTGCCAGCAGTACCGCGCGGGCGGGGTACATTCATTACTTC.